This TCR beta chain appears in the sequencing data of a study of blood T cell repertoires in COVID-19. Germline CDR1 is LNHDA and CDR2 is SQIVND (reference sequence). The CDR3 has 13 amino acids. V lost 5 bases to trimming and J lost 4 bases; unmatched junction nucleotides: 4. Only in-frame clones appear in the TCRdb table, and some are missing; sequencing was by immunoSEQ multiplex PCR. Of 45,000 to 50,000 clones listed, about four fifths are singletons. The specimen sequenced was peripheral blood. The clonotype was recovered from a man in his sixties with active COVID-19. V usage is TRBV19 and J usage is TRBJ1-1; the match to TRBD1 covers 7 bases. CDR3 in DNA: TGTGCCAGTAGTTCAGGGGGATTCACTGAAGCTTTCTTT. This codes for CASSSGGFTEAFF.